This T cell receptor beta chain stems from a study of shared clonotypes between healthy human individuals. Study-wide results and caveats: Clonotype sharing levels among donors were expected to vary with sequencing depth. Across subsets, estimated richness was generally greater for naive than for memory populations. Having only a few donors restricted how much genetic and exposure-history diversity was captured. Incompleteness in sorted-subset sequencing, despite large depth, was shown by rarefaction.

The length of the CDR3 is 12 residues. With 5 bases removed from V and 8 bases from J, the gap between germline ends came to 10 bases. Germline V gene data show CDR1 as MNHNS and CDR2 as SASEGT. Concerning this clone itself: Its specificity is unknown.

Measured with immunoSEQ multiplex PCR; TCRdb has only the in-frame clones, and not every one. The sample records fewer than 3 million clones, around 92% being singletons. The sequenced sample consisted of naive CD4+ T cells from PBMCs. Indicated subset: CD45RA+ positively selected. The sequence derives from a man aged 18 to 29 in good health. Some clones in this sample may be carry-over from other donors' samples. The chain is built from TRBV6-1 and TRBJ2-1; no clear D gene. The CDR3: CASSINWDEQFF. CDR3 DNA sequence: TGTGCCAGCAGTATCAATTGGGATGAGCAGTTCTTC.